This section outlines one T cell receptor beta chain sequence together with its context. Germline assignment: CDR1 DFQATT and CDR2 SNEGSKA (reference sequence). The CDR3 extends over 15 amino acids. V was trimmed by 0 bases and J by 3 bases, leaving 15 bases between them. The data were obtained in a study of T cells in Graves' hyperthyroidism and ophthalmopathy. The source material, RNA transcripts, was used to amplify TCR beta CDR3 regions. The primer set for the first-round RT-PCR of the TCR CDR3 was HTBI. TCRdb re-called the multiplex PCR reads with MiXCR, one entry per CDR3 protein. The sample holds over 700,000 distinct CDR3 sequences, around 38% seen once. In patients aged 18 to 65, hyperthyroidism was newly diagnosed, with duration under 2 months. Patients with uncontrolled infections, other autoimmune diseases, pregnancy or lactation were excluded.

The chain carries TRBV20-1 and TRBJ2-7; D is perhaps TRBD1 or TRBD2 (5 bases each). The sequencing input was blood. This clonotype was obtained from a man aged 18 to 29 with Graves' hyperthyroidism. CDR3 coding DNA: TGCAGTGCTAGAGATCGAGGGGCAGATCACTACGAGCAGTACTTC. Translated, it gives CSARDRGADHYEQYF.